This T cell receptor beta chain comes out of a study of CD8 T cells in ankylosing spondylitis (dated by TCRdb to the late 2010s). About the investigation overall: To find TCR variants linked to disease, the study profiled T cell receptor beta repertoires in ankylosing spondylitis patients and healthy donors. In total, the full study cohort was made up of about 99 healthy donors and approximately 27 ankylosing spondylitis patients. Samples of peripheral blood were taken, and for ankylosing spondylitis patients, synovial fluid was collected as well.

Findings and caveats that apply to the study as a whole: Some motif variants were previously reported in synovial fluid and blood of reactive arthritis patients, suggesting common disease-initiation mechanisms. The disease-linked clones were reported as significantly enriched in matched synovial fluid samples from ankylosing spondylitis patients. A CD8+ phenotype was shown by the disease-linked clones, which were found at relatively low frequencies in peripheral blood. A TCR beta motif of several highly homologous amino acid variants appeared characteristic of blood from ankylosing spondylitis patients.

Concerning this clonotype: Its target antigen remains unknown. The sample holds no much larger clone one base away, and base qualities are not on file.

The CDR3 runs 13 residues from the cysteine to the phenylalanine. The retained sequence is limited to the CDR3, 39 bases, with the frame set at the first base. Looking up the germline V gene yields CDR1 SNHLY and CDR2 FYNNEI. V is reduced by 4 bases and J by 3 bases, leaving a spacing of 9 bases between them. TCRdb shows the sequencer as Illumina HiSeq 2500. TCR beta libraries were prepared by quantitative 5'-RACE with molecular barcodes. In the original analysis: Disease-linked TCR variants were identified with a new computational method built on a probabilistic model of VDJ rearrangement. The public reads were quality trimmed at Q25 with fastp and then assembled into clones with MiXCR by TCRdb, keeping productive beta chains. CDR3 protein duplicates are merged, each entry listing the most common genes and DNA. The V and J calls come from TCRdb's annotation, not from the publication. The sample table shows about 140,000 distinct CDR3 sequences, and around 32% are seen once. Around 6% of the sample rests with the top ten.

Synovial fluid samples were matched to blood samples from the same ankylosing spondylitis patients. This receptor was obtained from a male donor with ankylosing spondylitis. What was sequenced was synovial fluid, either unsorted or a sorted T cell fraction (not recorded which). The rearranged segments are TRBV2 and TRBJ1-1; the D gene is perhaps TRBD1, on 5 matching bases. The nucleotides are TGTGCCAGCAGTGGGGGGGTCTACACTGAAGCTTTCTTT. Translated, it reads CASSGGVYTEAFF.